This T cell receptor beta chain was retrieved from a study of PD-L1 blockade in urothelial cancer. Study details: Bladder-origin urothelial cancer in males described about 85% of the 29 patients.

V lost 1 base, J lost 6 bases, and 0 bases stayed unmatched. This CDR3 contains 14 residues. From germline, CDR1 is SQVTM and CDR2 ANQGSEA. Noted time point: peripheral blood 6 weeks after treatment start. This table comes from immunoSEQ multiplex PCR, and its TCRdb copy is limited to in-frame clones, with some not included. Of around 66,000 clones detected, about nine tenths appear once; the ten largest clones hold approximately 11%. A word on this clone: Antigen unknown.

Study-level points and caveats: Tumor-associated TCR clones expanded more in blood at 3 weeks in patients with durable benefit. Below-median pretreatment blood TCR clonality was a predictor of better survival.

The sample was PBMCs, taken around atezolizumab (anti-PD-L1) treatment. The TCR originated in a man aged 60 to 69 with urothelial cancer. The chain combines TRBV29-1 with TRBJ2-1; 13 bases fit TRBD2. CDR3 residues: CSVEGTSGSNEQFF. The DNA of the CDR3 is TGCAGCGTTGAAGGGACTAGCGGGAGCAATGAGCAGTTCTTC.